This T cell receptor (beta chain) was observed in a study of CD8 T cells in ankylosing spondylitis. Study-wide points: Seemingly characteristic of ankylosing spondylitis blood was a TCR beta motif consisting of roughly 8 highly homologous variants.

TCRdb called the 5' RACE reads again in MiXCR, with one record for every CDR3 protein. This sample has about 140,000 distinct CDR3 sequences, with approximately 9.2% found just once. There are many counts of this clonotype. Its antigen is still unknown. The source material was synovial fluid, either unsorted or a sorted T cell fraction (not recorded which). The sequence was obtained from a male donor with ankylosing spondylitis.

The CDR3 reads CASSYGAHTEAFF. The CDR3 DNA is TGTGCCAGCAGTTACGGGGCGCACACTGAAGCTTTCTTT. V usage is TRBV6-2 or TRBV6-3 and J usage is TRBJ1-1, with a tentative D call TRBD1 (5 bases). Deletions cut 2 bases from V and 3 bases from J, with 7 bases between. The germline CDR1 and CDR2 sequences are MNHEY and SVGEGT. The CDR3 covers 13 residues.